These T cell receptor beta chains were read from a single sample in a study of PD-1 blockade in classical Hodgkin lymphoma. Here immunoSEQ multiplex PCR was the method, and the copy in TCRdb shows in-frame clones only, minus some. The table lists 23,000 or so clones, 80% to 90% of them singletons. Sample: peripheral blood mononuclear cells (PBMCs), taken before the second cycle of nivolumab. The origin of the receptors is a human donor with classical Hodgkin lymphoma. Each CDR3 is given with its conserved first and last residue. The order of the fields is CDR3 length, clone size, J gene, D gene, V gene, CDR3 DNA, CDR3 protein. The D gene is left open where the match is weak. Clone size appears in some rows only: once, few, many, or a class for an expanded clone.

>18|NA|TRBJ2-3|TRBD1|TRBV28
TGTGCCAGCAGTTTATTAAGTCTCCGGGACAGTTGCACAGATACGCAGTATTTT
CASSLLSLRDSCTDTQYF
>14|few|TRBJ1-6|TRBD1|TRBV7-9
TGTGCCAGCAGCTTAACAGGGGAAGGATCACCCCTCCACTTT
CASSLTGEGSPLHF
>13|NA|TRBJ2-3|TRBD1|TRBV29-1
TGCAGCCAGGGGACAGGGGCGATAGATACGCAGTATTTT
CSQGTGAIDTQYF
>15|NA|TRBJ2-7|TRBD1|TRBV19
TGTGCCAGTAGTATAGCACAGGGGCGAAGCTACGAGCAGTACTTC
CASSIAQGRSYEQYF
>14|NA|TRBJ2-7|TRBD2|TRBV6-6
TGTGCCAGCAGTTTGAGTGGCGGGGGGGCCGAGCAGTACTTC
CASSLSGGGAEQYF
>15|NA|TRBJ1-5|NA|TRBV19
TGTGCCAGTAGTACCTCGTGGGGGGGCTGGCAGCCCCAGCATTTT
CASSTSWGGWQPQHF
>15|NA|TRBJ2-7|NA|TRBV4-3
TGCGCCAGCAGCCAAGGACTCCACTCCATCTACGAGCAGTACTTC
CASSQGLHSIYEQYF
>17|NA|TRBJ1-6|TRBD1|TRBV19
TGTGCCAGTAGCCCCGGGGACAGGGGGCACGATAATTCACCCCTCCACTTT
CASSPGDRGHDNSPLHF
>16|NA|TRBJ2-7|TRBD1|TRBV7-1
TGTGCCAGCAGCTCGCGTACGGGACAGGGATCCTACGAGCAGTACTTC
CASSSRTGQGSYEQYF
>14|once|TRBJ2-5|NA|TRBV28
TGTGCCAGCAGTTCTGTCGGGGTAGCGGAGACCCAGTACTTC
CASSSVGVAETQYF
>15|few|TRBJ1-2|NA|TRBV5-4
TGTGCCAGCAGTTTGCTGGACAGCACTAACTATGGCTACACCTTC
CASSLLDSTNYGYTF
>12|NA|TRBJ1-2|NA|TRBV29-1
TGCAGCGTTGACCCGACAGGTTATGGCTACACCTTC
CSVDPTGYGYTF
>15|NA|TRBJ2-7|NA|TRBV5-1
TGCGCCAGCAGCTTGGGCGTCAGTGGGGGCTACGAGCAGTACTTC
CASSLGVSGGYEQYF
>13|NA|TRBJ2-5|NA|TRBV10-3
TGTGCCATCAGCCTCGAGGTCGCCCGGACTCCCCACTTC
CAISLEVARTPHF
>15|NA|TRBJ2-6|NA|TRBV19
TGTGCCAGTAGTATAGGGTTATCTGGGGCCAACGTCCTGACTTTC
CASSIGLSGANVLTF
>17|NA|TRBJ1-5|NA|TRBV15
TGTGCCACCAGCAGAGAGTCGGCAGGTTATAGCAATCAGCCCCAGCATTTT
CATSRESAGYSNQPQHF
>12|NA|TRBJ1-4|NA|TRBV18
TGTGCCAGTTCCGTCACTAATGAAAAACTGTTTTTT
CASSVTNEKLFF
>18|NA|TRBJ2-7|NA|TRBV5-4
TGTGCCAGCAGCTGGGGCGTGGGTGGGGGGTACCGCTCCTACGAGCAGTACTTC
CASSWGVGGGYRSYEQYF
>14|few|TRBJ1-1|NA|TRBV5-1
TGCGCCAGCAGCTTGGGAGGGGCGAACACTGAAGCTTTCTTT
CASSLGGANTEAFF
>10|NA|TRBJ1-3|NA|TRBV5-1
TGCGCCAGGCGTGGAAACACCATATATTTT
CARRGNTIYF
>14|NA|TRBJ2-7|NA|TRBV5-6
TGTGCCAGCAGCTCTGGCCAGCCCTTAAGTCCGTGGTACTTC
CASSSGQPLSPWYF
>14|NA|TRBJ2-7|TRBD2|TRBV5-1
TGCGCCAGCAGCACCGGGACTAATACGGGAGAGCAGTACTTC
CASSTGTNTGEQYF
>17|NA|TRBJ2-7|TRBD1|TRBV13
TGTGCCAGCAGCTTAGTCAACGGGGACAGGGGATTCTACGAGCAGTACTTC
CASSLVNGDRGFYEQYF
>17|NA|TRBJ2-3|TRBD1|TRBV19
TGTGCCAGTAGTGCCTACGGGACAGGAGAGCCTTTCAATACGCAGTATTTT
CASSAYGTGEPFNTQYF
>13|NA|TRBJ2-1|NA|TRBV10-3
TGTGCCATCACAAGGGACGGCTACAATGAGCAGTTCTTC
CAITRDGYNEQFF
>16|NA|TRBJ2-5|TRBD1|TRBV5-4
TGTGCCAGCAGCTTGGAACCGGACAGGGTTCAAGAGACCCAGTACTTC
CASSLEPDRVQETQYF
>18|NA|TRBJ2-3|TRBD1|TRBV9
TGTGCCAGCAGCACCCCGCCGGGACAGGGGGTCGGCACAGATACGCAGTATTTT
CASSTPPGQGVGTDTQYF
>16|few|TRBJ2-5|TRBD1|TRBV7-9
TGTGCCAGCAGCGCCAGCCGGGACAGGAGACAAGAGACCCAGTACTTC
CASSASRDRRQETQYF
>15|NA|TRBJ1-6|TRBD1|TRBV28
TGTGCCAGCAGTGCCGGGACAGCCTACCATTCACCCCTCCACTTT
CASSAGTAYHSPLHF
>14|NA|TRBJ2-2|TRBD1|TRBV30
TGTGCCTGGAGGACGGGACAGTACACCGGGGAGCTGTTTTTT
CAWRTGQYTGELFF
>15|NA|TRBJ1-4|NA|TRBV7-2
TGTGCCAGCAGCCCTACGGGTAATTCTAATGAAAAACTGTTTTTT
CASSPTGNSNEKLFF
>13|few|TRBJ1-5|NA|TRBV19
TGTGCCAGTAGTAAGGGGGGTCCGGGGCCCCAGCATTTT
CASSKGGPGPQHF
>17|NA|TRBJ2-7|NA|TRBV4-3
TGCGCCAGCAGCCAGAACATTGGTGGGGGCCTTTTCTACGAGCAGTACTTC
CASSQNIGGGLFYEQYF
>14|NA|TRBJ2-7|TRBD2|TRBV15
TGTGCCACCAGCAGAGAAGCGGGGCAAGGCGAGCAGTACTTC
CATSREAGQGEQYF
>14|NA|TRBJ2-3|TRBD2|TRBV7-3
TGTGCCAGCAGCTTCGGACTAGCCTCAGATACGCAGTATTTT
CASSFGLASDTQYF
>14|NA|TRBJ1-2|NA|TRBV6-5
TGTGCCAGCAGTAGGGGACATCTGGGCTATGGCTACACCTTC
CASSRGHLGYGYTF
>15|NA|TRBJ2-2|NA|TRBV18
TGTGCCAGCTCACCACAGGGGATCGACACCGGGGAGCTGTTTTTT
CASSPQGIDTGELFF
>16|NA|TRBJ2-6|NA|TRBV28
TGTGCCAGCAGTTTCGGCGCTTACTCTGGGGCCAACGTCCTGACTTTC
CASSFGAYSGANVLTF
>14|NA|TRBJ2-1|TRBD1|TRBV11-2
TGTGCCAGCAGCTCACAGGGGTGGGAAGGTGAGCAGTTCTTC
CASSSQGWEGEQFF
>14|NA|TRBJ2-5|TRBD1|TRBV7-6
TGTGCCAGCAGCCTTGGGACAGCCGGAGAGACCCAGTACTTC
CASSLGTAGETQYF
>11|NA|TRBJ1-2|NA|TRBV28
TGTGCCACCCGACAGGAGGGTGGCTACACCTTC
CATRQEGGYTF
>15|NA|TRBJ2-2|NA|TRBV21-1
TGTGCCAGCAGCACGAGCGGGGGTAACACCGGGGAGCTGTTTTTT
CASSTSGGNTGELFF
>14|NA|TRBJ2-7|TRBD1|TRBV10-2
TGCGCCAGCGAGACTCGGGACAGGGGAGACGAGCAGTACTTC
CASETRDRGDEQYF